The rows below give T cell receptor beta chains drawn from one sample of a study of blood T cell repertoires in COVID-19. Clones were sequenced by immunoSEQ multiplex PCR, and TCRdb holds only the in-frame ones, with some missing. The repertoire includes just over 650,000 clones, 70% to 90% of them detected once, and 0.2% to 0.3% sits in the top ten. The sequenced sample was peripheral blood. The receptors originated from a woman aged 18-35 years with acute or convalescent COVID-19. The CDR3 runs from the conserved cysteine through the conserved F or W. A D gene is named only where the DNA matches it firmly. Clone size is stated in some rows and not others, as once, few, many or a class when expanded.

d_call | clone_size | cdr3_length | j_call | v_call | cdr3_nt | cdr3_aa
TRBD1 | - | 15 | TRBJ2-7 | TRBV9 | TGTGCCAGCAGCGCCGGGACAGGGCAACTCTACGAGCAGTACTTC | CASSAGTGQLYEQYF
- | - | 15 | TRBJ1-3 | TRBV5-6 | TGTGCCAGCAGCTTATATCGGACAACTGGAAACACCATATATTTT | CASSLYRTTGNTIYF
TRBD2 | - | 15 | TRBJ2-1 | TRBV18 | TGTGCCAGCTCACCAATTAGCGGGGTATACAATGAGCAGTTCTTC | CASSPISGVYNEQFF
- | once | 13 | TRBJ1-5 | TRBV12-3/TRBV12-4 | TGTGCCAGCAGCCGACACCAAAATCAGCCCCAGCATTTT | CASSRHQNQPQHF
- | - | 16 | TRBJ1-5 | TRBV4-3 | TGCGCCAGCAGTAAGTTGGGCCAGGCTGCTAATCAGCCCCAGCATTTT | CASSKLGQAANQPQHF
TRBD1 | - | 13 | TRBJ1-1 | TRBV18 | TGTGCCAGCTCACAAAACAGGGGCACTGAAGCTTTCTTT | CASSQNRGTEAFF
TRBD2 | - | 14 | TRBJ2-7 | TRBV14 | TGTGCCAGCTGGCAGAGCGGGGCGCCCTACGAGCAGTACTTC | CASWQSGAPYEQYF
TRBD1 | - | 14 | TRBJ1-1 | TRBV23-1 | TGCGCCAGCAGTCAGACAGGGGGCGCCGCTGAAGCTTTCTTT | CASSQTGGAAEAFF
- | - | 13 | TRBJ1-1 | TRBV7-9 | TGTGCCAGCAGCTTTGACTCTAACACTGAAGCTTTCTTT | CASSFDSNTEAFF
- | - | 13 | TRBJ2-7 | TRBV27 | TGTGCCAGCGGGCCGAAACAGGGTTACGAGCAGTACTTC | CASGPKQGYEQYF
TRBD2 | - | 17 | TRBJ2-7 | TRBV5-1 | TGCGCCAGCAGCAGACTATTAGCGGGGGGGCCTCGTTACGAGCAGTACTTC | CASSRLLAGGPRYEQYF
- | - | 16 | TRBJ1-1 | TRBV5-1 | TGCGCCAGCAGCTTGCCTACAACGGGGGGCCACACTGAAGCTTTCTTT | CASSLPTTGGHTEAFF
TRBD1 | - | 13 | TRBJ1-2 | TRBV27 | TGTGCCAGCAGTTTCCAGGGGGCTGGCGGCTACACCTTC | CASSFQGAGGYTF
- | once | 14 | TRBJ2-3 | TRBV5-1 | TGCGCCAGCAGTTATCAGGGCCGCACAGATACGCAGTATTTT | CASSYQGRTDTQYF
TRBD1 | - | 14 | TRBJ2-7 | TRBV27 | TGTGCCAGCAGTGCAGGACAGGGCCCATACGAGCAGTACTTC | CASSAGQGPYEQYF
- | - | 14 | TRBJ1-1 | TRBV6-5 | TGTGCCAGCAGTAGCGACGGCCAGAACACTGAAGCTTTCTTT | CASSSDGQNTEAFF
- | - | 15 | TRBJ2-5 | TRBV5-6 | TGTGCCAGCAGTTATCCTCCGCCCCGGGAAGAGACCCAGTACTTC | CASSYPPPREETQYF
TRBD2 | - | 20 | TRBJ2-2 | TRBV4-2 | TGTGCCAGCAGCCAAGATTCGGGGGTAGCGGGGGGCCCGAACACCGGGGAGCTGTTTTTT | CASSQDSGVAGGPNTGELFF
TRBD1 | - | 15 | TRBJ1-2 | TRBV9 | TGTGCCAGCAGCGCTGCCTCGGGACAGGCCTATGGCTACACCTTC | CASSAASGQAYGYTF
- | - | 12 | TRBJ1-1 | TRBV5-8 | TGTGCCAGCACAGGGCCGGGCCCCGGGGCTTTCTTT | CASTGPGPGAFF
- | - | 15 | TRBJ2-1 | TRBV27 | TGTGCCAGCAGTTTACCCGGGACACTAAACAATGAGCAGTTCTTC | CASSLPGTLNNEQFF
TRBD2 | - | 12 | TRBJ2-7 | TRBV12-3/TRBV12-4 | TGTGCCAGCGGTAGCGGGGGGTACGAGCAGTACTTC | CASGSGGYEQYF
TRBD2 | - | 16 | TRBJ2-3 | TRBV7-3 | TGTGCCAGCAGCTTATCGTCTAGCGGGGGGACAGATACGCAGTATTTT | CASSLSSSGGTDTQYF
- | - | 11 | TRBJ1-2 | TRBV15 | TGTGCCACCAGCAGACCCTCTGGCTACACCTTC | CATSRPSGYTF
- | - | 15 | TRBJ1-3 | TRBV7-2 | TGTGCCAGCAGCTTACAGGGTACTTCTGGAAACACCATATATTTT | CASSLQGTSGNTIYF
- | - | 15 | TRBJ2-5 | TRBV5-4 | TGTGCCAGCAGCTTGTCGACAGGCGGCCAAGAGACCCAGTACTTC | CASSLSTGGQETQYF
- | - | 15 | TRBJ1-1 | TRBV5-1 | TGCGCCAGCAGCCTTCTCGGCAGGGGAATTACTGAAGCTTTCTTT | CASSLLGRGITEAFF
- | - | 15 | TRBJ1-2 | TRBV6-5 | TGTGCCAGCAGTTACTCTGACAGAAACAACTATGGCTACACCTTC | CASSYSDRNNYGYTF
- | - | 12 | TRBJ1-4 | TRBV21-1 | TGTGCCAGCAGCAGAGTGGAGGAAAAACTGTTTTTT | CASSRVEEKLFF
TRBD1 | - | 17 | TRBJ2-1 | TRBV5-1 | TGCGCCAGCAGCCGGGAGGGACAGGGGGTTTCCTACAATGAGCAGTTCTTC | CASSREGQGVSYNEQFF
- | - | 12 | TRBJ2-7 | TRBV6-5 | TGTGCCAGCATGGGCAGCCCCTACGAGCAGTACTTC | CASMGSPYEQYF
- | - | 14 | TRBJ2-7 | TRBV13 | TGTGCCAGCAGCTTATTTGGCGGATCCTACGAGCAGTACTTC | CASSLFGGSYEQYF
TRBD1 | - | 15 | TRBJ1-3 | TRBV7-8 | TGTGCCAGCAGCCATGACAGGGCTTCTGGAAACACCATATATTTT | CASSHDRASGNTIYF
TRBD1 | - | 13 | TRBJ2-1 | TRBV10-3 | TGTGCCATACGGACAGGGGGGAGCAATGAGCAGTTCTTC | CAIRTGGSNEQFF
- | - | 15 | TRBJ1-5 | TRBV7-2 | TGTGCCAGCAGCTTACGGGAAAACGTTGGGGAGCCCCAGCATTTT | CASSLRENVGEPQHF